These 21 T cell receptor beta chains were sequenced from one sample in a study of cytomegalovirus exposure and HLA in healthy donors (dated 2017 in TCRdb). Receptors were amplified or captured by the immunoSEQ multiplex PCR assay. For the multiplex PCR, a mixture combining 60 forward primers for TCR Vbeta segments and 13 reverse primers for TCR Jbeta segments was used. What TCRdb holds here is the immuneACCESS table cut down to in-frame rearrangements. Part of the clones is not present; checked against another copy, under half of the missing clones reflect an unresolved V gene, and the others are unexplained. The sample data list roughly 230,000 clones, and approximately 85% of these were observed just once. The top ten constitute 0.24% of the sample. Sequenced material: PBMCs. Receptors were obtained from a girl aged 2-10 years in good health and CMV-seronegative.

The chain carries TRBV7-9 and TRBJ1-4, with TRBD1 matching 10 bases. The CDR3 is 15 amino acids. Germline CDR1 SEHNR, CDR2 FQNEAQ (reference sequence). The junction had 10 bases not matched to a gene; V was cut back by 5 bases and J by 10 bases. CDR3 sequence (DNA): TGTGCCAGCAGCAACCCGACAGGGGGCGGTGGAAAACTGTTTTTT. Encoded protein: CASSNPTGGGGKLFF.

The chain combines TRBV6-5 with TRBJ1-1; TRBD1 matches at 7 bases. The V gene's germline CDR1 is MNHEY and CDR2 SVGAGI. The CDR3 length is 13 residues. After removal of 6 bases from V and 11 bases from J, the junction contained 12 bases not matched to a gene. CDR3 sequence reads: CASSPDRVGVAFF. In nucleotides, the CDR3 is TGTGCCAGCAGCCCCGACAGGGTCGGAGTGGCTTTCTTT.

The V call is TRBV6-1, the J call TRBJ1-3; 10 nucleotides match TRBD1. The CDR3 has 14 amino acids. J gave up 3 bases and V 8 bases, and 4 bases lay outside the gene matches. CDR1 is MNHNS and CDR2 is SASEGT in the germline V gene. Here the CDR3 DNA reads TGTGCCAGCCGGGGGACAGGGGTTGGAAACACCATATATTTT. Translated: CASRGTGVGNTIYF.

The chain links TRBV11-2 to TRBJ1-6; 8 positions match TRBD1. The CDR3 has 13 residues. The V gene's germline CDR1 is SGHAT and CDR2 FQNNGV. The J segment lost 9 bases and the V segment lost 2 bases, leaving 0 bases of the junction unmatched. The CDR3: CASSLTGGSPLHF. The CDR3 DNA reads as TGTGCCAGCAGCTTAACAGGGGGTTCACCCCTCCACTTT.

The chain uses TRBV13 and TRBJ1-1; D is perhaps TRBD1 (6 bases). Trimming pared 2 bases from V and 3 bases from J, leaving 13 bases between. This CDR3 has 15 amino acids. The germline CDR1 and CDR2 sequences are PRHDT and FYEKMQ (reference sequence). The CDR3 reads CASSLSRTVYTEAFF. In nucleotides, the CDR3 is TGTGCCAGCAGCTTATCGAGGACAGTCTACACTGAAGCTTTCTTT.

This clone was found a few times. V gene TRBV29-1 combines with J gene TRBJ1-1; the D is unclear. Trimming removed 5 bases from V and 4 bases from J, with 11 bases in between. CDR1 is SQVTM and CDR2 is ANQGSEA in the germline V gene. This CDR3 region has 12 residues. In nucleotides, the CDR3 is TGCAGCGTTTTCGGGGAGAGCACTGAAGCTTTCTTT. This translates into CSVFGESTEAFF.

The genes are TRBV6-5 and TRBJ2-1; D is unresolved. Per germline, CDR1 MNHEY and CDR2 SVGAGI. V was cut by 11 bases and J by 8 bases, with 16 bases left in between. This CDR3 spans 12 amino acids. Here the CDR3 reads CASTLTQHEQFF. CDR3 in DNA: TGTGCCTCCACATTAACACAGCATGAGCAGTTCTTC.

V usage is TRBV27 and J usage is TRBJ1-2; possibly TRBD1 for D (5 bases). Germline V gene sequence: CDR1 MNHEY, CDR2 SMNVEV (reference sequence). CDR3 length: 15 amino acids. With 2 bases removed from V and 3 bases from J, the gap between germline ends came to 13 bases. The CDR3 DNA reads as TGTGCCAGCAGTTTAACCAGGGACTCCTACTATGGCTACACCTTC. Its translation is CASSLTRDSYYGYTF.

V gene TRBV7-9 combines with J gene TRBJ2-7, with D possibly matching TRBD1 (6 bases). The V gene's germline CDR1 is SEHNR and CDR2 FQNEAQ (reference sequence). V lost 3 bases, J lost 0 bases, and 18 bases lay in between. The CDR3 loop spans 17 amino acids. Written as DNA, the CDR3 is TGTGCCAGCAGCTTGTCGGTGGTGCAGGGGATCTCCTACGAGCAGTACTTC. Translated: CASSLSVVQGISYEQYF.

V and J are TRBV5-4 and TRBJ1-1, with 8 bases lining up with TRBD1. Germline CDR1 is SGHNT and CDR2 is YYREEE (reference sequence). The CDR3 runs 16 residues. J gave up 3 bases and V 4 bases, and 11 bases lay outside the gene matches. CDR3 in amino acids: CASSTRTGFPYTEAFF. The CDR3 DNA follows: TGTGCCAGCAGCACACGGACAGGGTTTCCATACACTGAAGCTTTCTTT.

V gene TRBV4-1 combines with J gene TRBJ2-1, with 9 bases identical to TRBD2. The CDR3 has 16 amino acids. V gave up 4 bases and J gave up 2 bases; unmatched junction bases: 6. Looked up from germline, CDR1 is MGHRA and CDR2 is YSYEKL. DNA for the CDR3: TGCGCCAGCAGCCTTGGGCGGGAGGGGCCCTACAATGAGCAGTTCTTC. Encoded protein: CASSLGREGPYNEQFF.

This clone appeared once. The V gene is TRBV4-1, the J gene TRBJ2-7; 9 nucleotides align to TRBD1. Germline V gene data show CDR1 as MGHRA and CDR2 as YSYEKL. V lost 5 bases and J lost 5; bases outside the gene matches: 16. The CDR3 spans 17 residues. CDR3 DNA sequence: TGCGCCAGCAGCGCAGTTTGGACAGGGGCAGGGGTTGACGAGCAGTACTTC. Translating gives CASSAVWTGAGVDEQYF.

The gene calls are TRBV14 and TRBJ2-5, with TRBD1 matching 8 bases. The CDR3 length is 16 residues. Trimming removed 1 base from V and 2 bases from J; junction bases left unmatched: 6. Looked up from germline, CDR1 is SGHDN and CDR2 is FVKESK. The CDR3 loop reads CASSQGTGLLQETQYF. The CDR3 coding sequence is TGTGCCAGCAGCCAAGGGACAGGGTTACTTCAAGAGACCCAGTACTTC. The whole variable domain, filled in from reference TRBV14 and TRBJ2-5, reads EAGVTQFPSHSVIEKGQTVTLRCDPISGHDNLYWYRRVMGKEIKFLLHFVKESKQDESGMPNNRFLAERTGGTYSTLKVQPAELEDSGVYFCASSQGTGLLQETQYFGPGTRLLVL.

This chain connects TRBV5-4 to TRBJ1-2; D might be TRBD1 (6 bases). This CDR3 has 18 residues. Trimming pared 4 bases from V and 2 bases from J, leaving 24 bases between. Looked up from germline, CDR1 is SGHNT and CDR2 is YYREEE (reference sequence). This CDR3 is CASSPVWDIGSPNYGYTF. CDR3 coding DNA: TGTGCCAGCAGCCCTGTCTGGGACATTGGATCCCCCAACTATGGCTACACCTTC.

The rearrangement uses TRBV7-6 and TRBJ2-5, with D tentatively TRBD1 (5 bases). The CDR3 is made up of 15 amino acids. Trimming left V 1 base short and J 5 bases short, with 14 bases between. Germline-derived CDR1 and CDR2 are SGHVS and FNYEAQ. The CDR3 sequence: CASSLGSGFGETQYF. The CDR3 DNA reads TGTGCCAGCAGCTTAGGGTCAGGGTTCGGTGAGACCCAGTACTTC.

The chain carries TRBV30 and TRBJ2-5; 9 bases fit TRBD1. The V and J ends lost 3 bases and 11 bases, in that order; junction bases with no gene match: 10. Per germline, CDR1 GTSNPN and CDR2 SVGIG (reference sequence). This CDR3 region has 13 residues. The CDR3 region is CAWSTGGLQEQYF. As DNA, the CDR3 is TGTGCCTGGAGCACAGGGGGCTTGCAGGAGCAGTACTTC.

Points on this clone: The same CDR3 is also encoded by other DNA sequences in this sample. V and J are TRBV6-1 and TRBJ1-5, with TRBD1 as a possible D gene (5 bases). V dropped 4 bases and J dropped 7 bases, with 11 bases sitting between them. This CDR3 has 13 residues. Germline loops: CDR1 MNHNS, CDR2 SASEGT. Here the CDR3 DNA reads TGTGCCAGCAGTGTGAAGGGGTGGCAGCCCCAGCATTTT. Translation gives CASSVKGWQPQHF.

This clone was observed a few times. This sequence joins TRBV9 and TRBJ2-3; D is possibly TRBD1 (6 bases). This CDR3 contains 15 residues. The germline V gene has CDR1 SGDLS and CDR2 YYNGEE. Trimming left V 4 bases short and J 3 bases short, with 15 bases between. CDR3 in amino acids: CASSLPTGPTDTQYF. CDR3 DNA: TGTGCCAGCAGCCTACCGACAGGACCAACAGATACGCAGTATTTT.

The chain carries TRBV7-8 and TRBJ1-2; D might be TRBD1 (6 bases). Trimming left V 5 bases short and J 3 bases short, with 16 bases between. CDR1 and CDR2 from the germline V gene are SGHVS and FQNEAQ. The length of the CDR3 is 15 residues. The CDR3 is CASSPHRERDYGYTF. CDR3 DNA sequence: TGTGCCAGCAGCCCTCACAGGGAGAGGGACTATGGCTACACCTTC.

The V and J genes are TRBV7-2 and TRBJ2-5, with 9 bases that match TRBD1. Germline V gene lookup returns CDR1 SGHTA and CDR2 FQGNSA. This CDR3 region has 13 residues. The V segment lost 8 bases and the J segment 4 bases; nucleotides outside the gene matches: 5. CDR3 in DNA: TGTGCCAGCGCCAGACAGGGGGGAGAGACCCAGTACTTC. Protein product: CASARQGGETQYF.

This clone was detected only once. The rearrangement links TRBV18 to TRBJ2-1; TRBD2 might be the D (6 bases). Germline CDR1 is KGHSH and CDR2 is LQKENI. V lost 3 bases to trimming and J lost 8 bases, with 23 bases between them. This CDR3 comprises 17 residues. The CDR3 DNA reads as TGTGCCAGCTCACCGCCCAGGACCTGGGAGGTCTTCTATGAGCAGTTCTTC. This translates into CASSPPRTWEVFYEQFF.